These 32 T cell receptor beta chains originate from one sample sequenced in a study of cytomegalovirus exposure and HLA in healthy donors. In the PCR, 60 Vbeta and 13 Jbeta primers were used. TCRdb keeps only in-frame clones here, not all; method: immunoSEQ multiplex PCR. This table has some 190,000 clones, about four fifths appearing once. Sequencing input: PBMCs. Receptors were obtained from a female donor in good health and CMV-seronegative.

V usage is TRBV19 and J usage is TRBJ2-5; possible D gene TRBD2, 7 bases. CDR1 is LNHDA, CDR2 SQIVND, per germline (reference sequence). V was shortened by 5 bases and J by 3 bases, with 19 bases between the two germline ends. The CDR3 length is 16 residues. For the CDR3, the DNA is TGTGCCAGTAGTGTGGGGGGGGCGGGTGGGGAAGAGACCCAGTACTTC. Its protein product is CASSVGGAGGEETQYF.

The V gene is TRBV4-1, the J gene TRBJ2-7; D is possibly TRBD2 (6 bases). The germline V and J ends were trimmed by 1 base and 1 base, with 17 bases remaining between them. The germline CDR1 and CDR2 sequences are MGHRA and YSYEKL. This CDR3 is 17 amino acids long. The CDR3 loop is CASSQGRMTSTSYEQYF. The DNA for the CDR3 is TGCGCCAGCAGCCAAGGAAGAATGACTAGTACTTCCTACGAGCAGTACTTC.

The V and J genes are TRBV6-6 and TRBJ2-7, with D perhaps matching TRBD1 (6 bases). There are 15 residues in the CDR3. The V end lost 5 bases, the J end lost 1 base, and 15 bases lay between the germline ends. Germline lookup yields CDR1 MNHNY and CDR2 SVGAGI (reference sequence). DNA of the CDR3: TGTGCCAGCAGTCCGATTGGGACACGTTCCTACGAGCAGTACTTC. Its protein is CASSPIGTRSYEQYF.

The V call is TRBV6-1, the J call TRBJ1-4, with D hard to call. This CDR3 contains 13 residues. The V gene lost 7 bases and the J gene lost 1 base, with 7 bases spanning the gap. Germline V gene sequence: CDR1 MNHNS, CDR2 SASEGT. Here the CDR3 DNA reads TGTGCCAGCAAAGTCAGAACTAATGAAAAACTGTTTTTT. Amino acids: CASKVRTNEKLFF.

The genes are TRBV6-5 and TRBJ2-7; TRBD2 is a possible D gene (6 bases). Trimming stripped 5 bases from V and 7 bases from J, with 18 bases between. The CDR3 sequence is 14 residues long. Germline V gives CDR1 MNHEY, CDR2 SVGAGI. CDR3 loop: CASSERLGEEEQYF. The CDR3 coding sequence is TGTGCCAGCAGTGAACGGTTAGGGGAGGAAGAGCAGTACTTC.

On this clone: One end of the junction does not line up with germline, which may come from a read error. The gene calls are TRBV4-1 and TRBJ2-7, with 9 bases identical to TRBD1. The CDR3 runs 15 residues. Germline V lookup: CDR1 MGHRA, CDR2 YSYEKL. CDR3 residues: CTSSRPGQGLDEQYF. The CDR3 coding sequence is TGCACCAGCAGCCGCCCGGGACAGGGTTTGGACGAGCAGTACTTC.

V and J are TRBV7-6 and TRBJ2-7, with a weak D call TRBD1 (6 bases). The germline V and J ends were trimmed by 3 bases and 1 base, with 13 bases remaining between them. This CDR3 contains 15 residues. Germline CDR1 SGHVS, CDR2 FNYEAQ. The CDR3 spells CASSLGAGPSYEQYF. CDR3 bases: TGTGCCAGCAGCTTGGGGGCAGGCCCATCCTACGAGCAGTACTTC.

This clone was recorded a few times. J is TRBJ1-2 and V is TRBV28; 7 bases map to TRBD1. V dropped 6 bases and J dropped 0; count of bases not matched to a gene: 16. This CDR3 region has 18 residues. The germline gives CDR1 MDHEN, CDR2 SYDVKM. CDR3 protein: CASSPTSFTGQSNYGYTF. CDR3 DNA: TGTGCCAGCAGCCCTACGAGTTTTACGGGACAGTCTAACTATGGCTACACCTTC.

The rearrangement links TRBV29-1 to TRBJ2-5; 11 nucleotides match TRBD1. The DNA end is a closer match to TRBJ2-7, so the J assignment may be wrong. Germline V gene sequence: CDR1 SQVTM, CDR2 ANQGSEA. The CDR3 covers 13 residues. The CDR3 sequence: CSVEGTGGYEQYF. CDR3 DNA: TGCAGCGTTGAGGGGACAGGGGGTTACGAGCAGTACTTC.

This clone came up a few times. The V call is TRBV5-1, the J call TRBJ2-3; maybe TRBD1 (6 bases). V was clipped by 3 bases and J by 2 bases, with 10 bases between them. From germline, CDR1 is SGHRS and CDR2 YFSETQ. This CDR3 contains 14 residues. CDR3 sequence: CASSSRQATDTQYF. The CDR3 DNA is TGCGCCAGCAGCTCCAGACAGGCCACAGATACGCAGTATTTT.

The chain uses TRBV7-9 and TRBJ2-5; D is uncertain. The CDR3 is 17 amino acids. Trimming cost V 6 bases and J 5 bases, with 25 bases left between them. Germline V gene sequence: CDR1 SEHNR, CDR2 FQNEAQ (reference sequence). The DNA for the CDR3 is TGTGCCAGCAGGCCCTCCCCCAGAGAGGCGCCCGGGGAGACCCAGTACTTC. This sequence encodes CASRPSPREAPGETQYF. Combining the CDR3 with reference TRBV7-9 and TRBJ2-5 gives the whole variable domain DTGVSQNPRHKITKRGQNVTFRCDPISEHNRLYWYRQTLGQGPEFLTYFQNEAQLEKSRLLSDRFSAERPKGSFSTLEIQRTEQGDSAMYLCASRPSPREAPGETQYFGPGTRLLVL.

The chain is built from TRBV2 and TRBJ1-5, with D maybe TRBD1 (5 bases). The CDR3 length is 21 residues. Looked up from germline, CDR1 is SNHLY and CDR2 is FYNNEI. The V end was cut by 0 bases, the J end by 2 bases, with 26 bases between. CDR3 nucleotide sequence: TGTGCCAGCAGTGAAGCTCCCTCCTCGGCCTTATGGGGGGAACGCAATCAGCCCCAGCATTTT. Translation: CASSEAPSSALWGERNQPQHF.

This sequence joins TRBV6-5 and TRBJ1-1; 7 bases match TRBD1. Germline V CDR1 and CDR2: MNHEY, SVGAGI. The CDR3 covers 15 residues. The junction had 7 bases not matched to a gene; V was cut back by 6 bases and J by 0 bases. This CDR3 is CASSRRQGMNTEAFF. As DNA, the CDR3 is TGTGCCAGCAGCCGACGACAGGGAATGAACACTGAAGCTTTCTTT.

The chain links TRBV2 to TRBJ2-3; 9 positions agree with TRBD1. J gave up 7 bases and V 7 bases, and 3 bases lay outside the gene matches. The CDR3 consists of 12 residues. Germline assignment: CDR1 SNHLY and CDR2 FYNNEI. The CDR3, as DNA: TGTGCCAGCACTACAGGGGGCAATACGCAGTATTTT. Translating gives CASTTGGNTQYF.

The chain links TRBV19 to TRBJ1-4; 9 nucleotides match TRBD1. CDR3 length equals 14 residues. The V and J ends lost 4 bases and 7 bases, in that order; junction bases with no gene match: 4. Germline V CDR1 and CDR2: LNHDA, SQIVND (reference sequence). The CDR3 is CASSKDRGREKLFF. In DNA, the CDR3 is TGTGCCAGTAGTAAGGACAGGGGACGTGAAAAACTGTTTTTT.

The rearrangement links TRBV5-1 to TRBJ2-5; possible D gene TRBD1, 6 bases. The J call is uncertain, as TRBJ2-7 better fits the DNA end. Per germline, CDR1 SGHRS and CDR2 YFSETQ. The CDR3 sequence is 14 residues long. The chain's CDR3 is CASSLVGGRYEQYF. The CDR3 DNA reads as TGCGCCAGCAGCTTGGTTGGGGGCAGGTACGAGCAGTACTTC.

This sequence joins TRBV5-1 and TRBJ2-7; 8 bases match TRBD1. Germline loops: CDR1 SGHRS, CDR2 YFSETQ. The length of the CDR3 is 16 residues. V shed 4 bases and J 6 bases; nucleotides not matched to a gene: 15. The CDR3 DNA sequence: TGCGCCAGCAGCCCCAAGTGGGACAGGAGTCCCCTCGAGCAGTACTTC. Its protein product is CASSPKWDRSPLEQYF. Drawing the rest from reference TRBV5-1 and TRBJ2-7, the complete variable domain is KAGVTQTPRYLIKTRGQQVTLSCSPISGHRSVSWYQQTPGQGLQFLFEYFSETQRNKGNFPGRFSGRQFSNSRSEMNVSTLELGDSALYLCASSPKWDRSPLEQYFGPGTRLTVT.

This CDR3 is CASKYSGVAKNIQYF. DNA of the CDR3: TGTGCCAGCAAGTATAGCGGGGTGGCCAAAAACATTCAGTACTTC. The chain recombines TRBV6-1 with TRBJ2-4; 8 bases map to TRBD2. J lost 1 base, V lost 7 bases, and 6 bases had no gene match. The CDR3 length is 15 residues. Germline lookup yields CDR1 MNHNS and CDR2 SASEGT.

The J gene is TRBJ2-2, the V gene TRBV30; possible D gene TRBD2, 6 bases. CDR1 and CDR2 from the germline V gene are GTSNPN and SVGIG (reference sequence). V lost 2 bases and J lost 4, with 11 bases in between. The CDR3 consists of 14 residues. CDR3 residues: CAWSSAGPTGELFF. The CDR3 DNA follows: TGTGCCTGGAGTTCGGCGGGGCCCACCGGGGAGCTGTTTTTT. Together with reference TRBV30 and TRBJ2-2, the CDR3 gives the full variable domain: SQTIHQWPATLVQPVGSPLSLECTVEGTSNPNLYWYRQAAGRGLQLLFYSVGIGQISSEVPQNLSASRPQDRQFILSSKKLLLSDSGFYLCAWSSAGPTGELFFGEGSRLTVL.

The chain recombines TRBV7-8 with TRBJ2-7; 12 bases are shared with TRBD1. V gave up 5 bases and J gave up 2 bases; unmatched junction bases: 4. The V gene's germline CDR1 is SGHVS and CDR2 FQNEAQ. The CDR3 contains 15 residues. The CDR3, as DNA: TGTGCCAGCAGCCGAGGGACAGGGGGCACCTACGAGCAGTACTTC. Its protein product is CASSRGTGGTYEQYF.

This clone was found a few times. The V call is TRBV7-2, the J call TRBJ1-1; D is perhaps TRBD1 (6 bases). The CDR3 runs 17 residues. Germline V gene lookup returns CDR1 SGHTA and CDR2 FQGNSA. V was pared by 1 base and J by 0 bases, with 15 bases between. The CDR3 spells CASSLGRGRRMNTEAFF. For the CDR3, the DNA is TGTGCCAGCAGCTTAGGCAGGGGAAGACGTATGAACACTGAAGCTTTCTTT.

A single count supports this clone. V is TRBV25-1 and J is TRBJ2-2; 10 bases line up with TRBD1. Germline-derived CDR1 and CDR2 are MGHDK and SYGVNS. There are 17 residues in the CDR3. V lost 8 bases to trimming and J lost 6 bases; unmatched junction nucleotides: 15. The CDR3 here is CASADRGYGGEAGELFF. CDR3 nucleotide sequence: TGTGCCAGCGCGGACAGGGGGTATGGGGGGGAGGCCGGGGAGCTGTTTTTT.

The J gene is TRBJ2-2, the V gene TRBV27, with 8 positions matching TRBD2. Germline V gene sequence: CDR1 MNHEY, CDR2 SMNVEV (reference sequence). V lost 4 bases to trimming and J lost 1 base; unmatched junction nucleotides: 5. CDR3 size: 16 residues. The CDR3 region has the DNA TGTGCCAGCAGTTCAGGGACTAGACTGAACACCGGGGAGCTGTTTTTT. This translates into CASSSGTRLNTGELFF.

The chain is built from TRBV27 and TRBJ2-1, with 8 bases identical to TRBD2. Germline lookup yields CDR1 MNHEY and CDR2 SMNVEV (reference sequence). V shed 7 bases, J shed 6 bases, and the junction held 5 bases outside the gene matches. This CDR3 has 13 residues. The DNA for the CDR3 is TGTGCCAGCACGGGGGGGGTTTCCAATGAGCAGTTCTTC. Protein sequence: CASTGGVSNEQFF.

The table lists this clone with a few counts. The J gene is TRBJ2-7, the V gene TRBV4-2; 10 bases fit TRBD2. Germline V gene data show CDR1 as LGHNA and CDR2 as YNFKEQ. V trimming: 0 bases; J trimming: 2 bases; junction bases outside the gene matches: 1. CDR3 length equals 15 residues. The CDR3 is CASSQELAGTYEQYF. DNA for the CDR3: TGTGCCAGCAGCCAAGAACTAGCGGGAACCTACGAGCAGTACTTC.

This chain uses TRBV6-6 with TRBJ2-7, with no clear D. The length of the CDR3 is 14 residues. Trimming removed 1 base from V and 2 bases from J, with 9 bases in between. Looked up from germline, CDR1 is MNHNY and CDR2 is SVGAGI (reference sequence). Here the CDR3 DNA reads TGTGCCAGCAGTTACTGGGCAGAAACCTACGAGCAGTACTTC. Protein sequence: CASSYWAETYEQYF.

The chain uses TRBV19 and TRBJ1-2, with TRBD1 matching 9 bases. The CDR3 runs to 14 residues. Germline assignment: CDR1 LNHDA and CDR2 SQIVND (reference sequence). V trimming: 3 bases; J trimming: 4 bases; junction bases outside the gene matches: 3. In DNA form, the CDR3 reads TGTGCCAGTAGTATGACAGGGGGAACCTATGGCTACACCTTC. Its translation is CASSMTGGTYGYTF.

V is TRBV30 and J is TRBJ2-6; D might be TRBD2 (6 bases). Between the trimmed V and J ends, which lost 4 bases and 0 bases, there was a span of 22 bases. The CDR3 sequence is 19 residues long. Germline CDR1 reads GTSNPN; CDR2 reads SVGIG (reference sequence). For the CDR3, the DNA is TGTGCCTGGACACCCCGGAGGTCAGGGACTTACTCTGGGGCCAACGTCCTGACTTTC. This gives the protein CAWTPRRSGTYSGANVLTF.

The chain's CDR3 is CASSEARIYEQYF. The CDR3 DNA sequence: TGTGCCAGCAGTGAAGCGCGGATATACGAGCAGTACTTC. The chain couples TRBV6-1 to TRBJ2-7; D unresolved. The V end was cut by 0 bases, the J end by 4 bases, with 7 bases between. CDR3 length equals 13 residues. Per germline, CDR1 MNHNS and CDR2 SASEGT.

The chain combines TRBV5-4 with TRBJ2-3, with a weak D call TRBD2 (5 bases). Per germline, CDR1 SGHNT and CDR2 YYREEE (reference sequence). The length of the CDR3 is 13 residues. The V end was cut by 2 bases, the J end by 5 bases, with 9 bases between. This chain's CDR3 is CASSFLSGDTQYF. The CDR3 DNA follows: TGTGCCAGCAGCTTTCTCAGCGGAGATACGCAGTATTTT.

The chain has TRBV6-1 and TRBJ2-7; 8 nucleotides line up with TRBD2. This CDR3 is built from 11 residues. The V gene's germline CDR1 is MNHNS and CDR2 SASEGT. The CDR3, as DNA: TGTGTCACGGGGGGGGGATACGAGCAGTACTTC. It is translated as CVTGGGYEQYF.

V is TRBV7-9 and J is TRBJ1-4; D gene uncertain. Germline CDR1 SEHNR, CDR2 FQNEAQ (reference sequence). This CDR3 region has 18 residues. V was cut by 4 bases and J by 0 bases, with 18 bases left in between. This chain's CDR3 is CASSSPIARFATNEKLFF. CDR3 DNA: TGTGCCAGCAGCTCCCCTATTGCGCGTTTTGCAACTAATGAAAAACTGTTTTTT.